This T cell receptor (beta chain) was sequenced in a study of cytomegalovirus exposure and HLA in healthy donors. Overall study: Both the 120 validation repertoires and the approximately 620 first-cohort repertoires used the same platform, as reported by a later analysis.

Germline lookup yields CDR1 SNHLY and CDR2 FYNNEI. Trimming took 8 bases from V and 3 from J; bases not matched to a gene: 8. CDR3 size: 14 residues. Broader study findings: CMV antigen specificity was confirmed in vitro for a few CMV-associated chains. Generally TCR sequences proved uncommon, though certain public TCRs appeared in numerous donors. Investigators reported 150 to 200 TCR beta chains as tied to cytomegalovirus.

TCRdb's table, derived via immunoSEQ multiplex PCR, lists solely in-frame clones and lacks some. The sample has some 310,000 clones; 88% are singletons. Notes on this clone: Its antigen remains unidentified.

The sequencing input was PBMCs. This TCR came from a man aged 25-45 years in good health and CMV-seronegative. The chain is built from TRBV2 and TRBJ1-2; 8 nucleotides match TRBD1. CDR3 in DNA: TGTGCCAGCCAAAAGACAGGGGAAGACTATGGCTACACCTTC. It is translated as CASQKTGEDYGYTF. The complete variable domain, with remaining parts taken from reference TRBV2 and TRBJ1-2, reads EPEVTQTPSHQVTQMGQEVILRCVPISNHLYFYWYRQILGQKVEFLVSFYNNEISEKSEIFDDQFSVERPDGSNFTLKIRSTKLEDSAMYFCASQKTGEDYGYTFGSGTRLTVV.